At least ten counts were recorded for the clone carrying this TCR beta chain. Its target is unknown. This entry belongs to a study of naive and memory T cell subsets. Study-wide findings and caveats: Over 90% of naive TCR sequences appeared only once, unlike memory subsets.

An equimolar mix of two oligonucleotides served as the beta constant-region primer for TRBC1 and TRBC2. A single record per CDR3 protein comes from TCRdb applying MiXCR to the UMI-ligation and nested PCR reads. The table includes tens of thousands of distinct CDR3 sequences, roughly 14% detected once. The sample comprised effector memory CD4+ T cells from blood. The subset here: effector memory, CD45RA- CD27-. This clonotype was obtained from a human donor in good health.

This chain's CDR3 is CASAAPLGYEQYF. CDR3 nucleotides: TGCGCCAGCGCCGCCCCGCTGGGCTACGAGCAGTACTTC. The chain uses TRBV5-1 and TRBJ2-7, with D unresolved. Germline CDR1 SGHRS, CDR2 YFSETQ. The CDR3 extends over 13 amino acids. Trimming took 7 bases from V and 3 from J, leaving 14 bases between them.